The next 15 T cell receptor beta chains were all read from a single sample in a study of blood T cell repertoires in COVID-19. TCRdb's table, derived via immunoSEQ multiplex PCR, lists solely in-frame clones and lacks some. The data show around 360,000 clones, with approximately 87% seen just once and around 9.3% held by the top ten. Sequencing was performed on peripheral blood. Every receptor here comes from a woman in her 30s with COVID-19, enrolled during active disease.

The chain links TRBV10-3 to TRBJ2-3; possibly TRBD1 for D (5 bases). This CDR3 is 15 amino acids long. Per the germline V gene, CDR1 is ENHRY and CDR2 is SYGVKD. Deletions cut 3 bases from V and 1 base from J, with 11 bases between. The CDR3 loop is CAISEQAPGTDTQYF. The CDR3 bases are TGTGCCATCAGTGAACAGGCCCCAGGCACAGATACGCAGTATTTT.

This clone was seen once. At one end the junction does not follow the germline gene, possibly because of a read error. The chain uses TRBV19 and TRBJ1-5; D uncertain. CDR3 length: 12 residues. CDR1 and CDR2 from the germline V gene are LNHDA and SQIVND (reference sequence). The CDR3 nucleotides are TGTGGCAGTGCTCGAGGCAATCAGCCCCAGCATTTT. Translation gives CGSARGNQPQHF.

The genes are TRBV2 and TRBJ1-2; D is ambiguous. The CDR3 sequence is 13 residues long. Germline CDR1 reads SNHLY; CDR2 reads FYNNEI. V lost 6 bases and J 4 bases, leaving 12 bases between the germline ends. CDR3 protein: CASRVDGVYGYTF. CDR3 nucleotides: TGTGCCAGCAGAGTGGACGGGGTCTATGGCTACACCTTC.

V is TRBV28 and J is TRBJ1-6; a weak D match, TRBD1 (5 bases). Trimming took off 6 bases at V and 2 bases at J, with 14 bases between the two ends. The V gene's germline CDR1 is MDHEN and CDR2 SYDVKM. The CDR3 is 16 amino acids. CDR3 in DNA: TGTGCCAGCAGCCTTCGTGTAGGGGCCTATAATTCACCCCTCCACTTT. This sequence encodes CASSLRVGAYNSPLHF.

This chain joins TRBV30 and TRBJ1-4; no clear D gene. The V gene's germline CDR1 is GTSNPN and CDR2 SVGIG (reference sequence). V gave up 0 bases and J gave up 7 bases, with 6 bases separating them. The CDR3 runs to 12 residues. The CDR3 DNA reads TGTGCCTGGAGTGTACTTGGTGAAAAACTGTTTTTT. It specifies CAWSVLGEKLFF. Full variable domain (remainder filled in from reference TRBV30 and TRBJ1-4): SQTIHQWPATLVQPVGSPLSLECTVEGTSNPNLYWYRQAAGRGLQLLFYSVGIGQISSEVPQNLSASRPQDRQFILSSKKLLLSDSGFYLCAWSVLGEKLFFGSGTQLSVL.

The DNA for the CDR3 is TGTGCCAGCAGTTTACGGCAGGGTTTTAACTATGGCTACACCTTC. Translating it yields CASSLRQGFNYGYTF. The gene calls are TRBV28 and TRBJ1-2; a possible D gene is TRBD1 (5 bases). From germline, CDR1 is MDHEN and CDR2 SYDVKM. The CDR3 is 15 residues long. V was cut by 2 bases and J by 1 base, with 11 bases left in between.

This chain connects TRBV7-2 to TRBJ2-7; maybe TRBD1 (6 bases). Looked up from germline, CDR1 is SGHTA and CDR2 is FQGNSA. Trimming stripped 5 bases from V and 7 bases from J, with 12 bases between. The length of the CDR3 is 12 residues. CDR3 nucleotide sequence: TGTGCCAGCAGCCATGACAGGCGGGAGCAGTACTTC. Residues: CASSHDRREQYF.

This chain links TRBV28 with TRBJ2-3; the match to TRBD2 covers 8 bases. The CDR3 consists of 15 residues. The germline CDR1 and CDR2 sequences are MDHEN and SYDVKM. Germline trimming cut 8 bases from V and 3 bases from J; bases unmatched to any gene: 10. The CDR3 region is CASSPQREMTDTQYF. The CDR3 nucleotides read TGTGCCAGCTCGCCCCAGCGGGAGATGACAGATACGCAGTATTTT.

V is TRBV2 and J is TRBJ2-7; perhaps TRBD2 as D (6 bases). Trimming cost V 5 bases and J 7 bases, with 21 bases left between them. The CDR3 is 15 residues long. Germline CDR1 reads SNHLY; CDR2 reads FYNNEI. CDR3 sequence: CASSLEGSNLGEQYF. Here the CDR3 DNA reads TGTGCCAGCAGTTTGGAGGGCAGCAACCTCGGGGAGCAGTACTTC.

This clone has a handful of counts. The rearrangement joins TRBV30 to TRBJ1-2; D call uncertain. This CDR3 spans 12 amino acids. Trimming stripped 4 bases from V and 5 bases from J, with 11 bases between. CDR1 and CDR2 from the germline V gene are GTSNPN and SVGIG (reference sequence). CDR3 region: CAWILEGYGYTF. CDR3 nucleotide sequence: TGTGCCTGGATCCTAGAGGGTTATGGCTACACCTTC.

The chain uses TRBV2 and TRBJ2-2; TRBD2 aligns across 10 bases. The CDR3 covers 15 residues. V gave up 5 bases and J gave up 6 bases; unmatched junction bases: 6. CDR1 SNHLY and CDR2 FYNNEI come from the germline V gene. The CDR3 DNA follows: TGTGCCAGCAGTTCTAGCGGGAGAATGGCCGGGGAGCTGTTTTTT. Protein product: CASSSSGRMAGELFF.

The CDR3: CASSLLTGHYGYTF. CDR3 in DNA: TGTGCCAGCAGTTTATTGACAGGTCACTATGGCTACACCTTC. The chain employs TRBV28 and TRBJ1-2; D may be TRBD1 (6 bases). This CDR3 is 14 amino acids long. Trimming shortened V by 1 base and J by 3 bases, and 9 bases separated the two germline ends. Germline assignment: CDR1 MDHEN and CDR2 SYDVKM.

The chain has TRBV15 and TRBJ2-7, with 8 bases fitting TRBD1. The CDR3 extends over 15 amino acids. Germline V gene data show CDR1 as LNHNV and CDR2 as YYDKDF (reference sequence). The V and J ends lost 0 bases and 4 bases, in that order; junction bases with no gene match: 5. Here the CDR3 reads CATSRESGQGYEQYF. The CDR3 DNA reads TGTGCCACCAGCAGAGAATCAGGACAGGGTTACGAGCAGTACTTC.

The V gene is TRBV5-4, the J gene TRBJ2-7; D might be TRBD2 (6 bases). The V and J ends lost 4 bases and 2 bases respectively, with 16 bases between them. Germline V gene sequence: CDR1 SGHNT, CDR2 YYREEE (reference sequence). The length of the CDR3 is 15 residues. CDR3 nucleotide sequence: TGTGCCAGCAGCGAACGGGACTTTTCTACCTACGAGCAGTACTTC. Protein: CASSERDFSTYEQYF.

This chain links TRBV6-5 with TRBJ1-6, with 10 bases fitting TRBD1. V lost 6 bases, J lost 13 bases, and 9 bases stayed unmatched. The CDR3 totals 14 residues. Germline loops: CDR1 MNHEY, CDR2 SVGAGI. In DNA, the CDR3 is TGTGCCAGCAGACCGGGACAGGGGACATTCCCCCTCCACTTT. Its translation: CASRPGQGTFPLHF.